This T cell receptor (beta chain) was profiled in a study of a mutant IDH1 vaccine in newly diagnosed glioma. Whole-study context: Vaccines were first given 4-6 weeks after radiotherapy alone, or with temozolomide cycles. Of treated patients, approximately 62% were men and approximately 40% women, averaging around 40 years. Radiotherapy, temozolomide, or both had been given previously, and both were given to most.

The V gene end was trimmed by 6 bases and the J gene end by 0 bases; junction bases not matched to a gene: 13. In germline, CDR1 is MGHDK, CDR2 SYGVNS. The CDR3 is 17 residues long. Remarks on this clone: The antigen is unknown.

Libraries were prepared by immunoSEQ multiplex PCR; TCRdb keeps only in-frame clonotypes and omits some of them. This table holds over 45,000 clones, 80% to 95% found once. Time point in this sample: week 35, safety follow-up. Every vaccination contained 300 ug of the mutant IDH1 20-mer peptide and was paired with topical imiquimod. The vaccination schedule gave patients eight doses in weeks 1, 3, 5, 7, 11, 15, 19 and 23. Source: PBMCs, taken from a glioma patient whose treatment included an IDH1 peptide vaccine. The sequence was collected from a man between 50 and 59 years old with glioma. V and J are TRBV25-1 and TRBJ1-1, with TRBD1 identical over 7 bases. The CDR3 nucleotides read TGTGCCAGCAGCAAGGGAAAGGGACAGTCCATGAACACTGAAGCTTTCTTT. It translates to CASSKGKGQSMNTEAFF. The full variable domain, its missing parts supplied by reference TRBV25-1 and TRBJ1-1, is EADIYQTPRYLVIGTGKKITLECSQTMGHDKMYWYQQDPGMELHLIHYSYGVNSTEKGDLSSESTVSRIRTEHFPLTLESARPSHTSQYLCASSKGKGQSMNTEAFFGQGTRLTVV.